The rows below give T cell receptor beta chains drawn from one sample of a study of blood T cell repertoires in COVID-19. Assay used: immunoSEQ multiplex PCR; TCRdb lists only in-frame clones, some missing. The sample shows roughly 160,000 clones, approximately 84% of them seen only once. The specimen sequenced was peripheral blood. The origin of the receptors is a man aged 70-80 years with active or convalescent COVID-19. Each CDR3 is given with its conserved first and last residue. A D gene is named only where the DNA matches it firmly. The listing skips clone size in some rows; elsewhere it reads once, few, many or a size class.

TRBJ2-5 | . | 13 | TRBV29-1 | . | TGCAGCGTTGATCGAACAGCCCAAGAGACCCAGTACTTC | CSVDRTAQETQYF
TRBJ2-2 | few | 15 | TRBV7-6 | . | TGTGCCAGCAGCTTGGGGAGGGGGGCCACCGGGGAGCTGTTTTTT | CASSLGRGATGELFF
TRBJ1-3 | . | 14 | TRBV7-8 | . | TGTGCCAGCAGCTCGCGGGGATCTGGAAACACCATATATTTT | CASSSRGSGNTIYF
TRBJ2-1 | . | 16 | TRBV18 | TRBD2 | TGTGCCAGCTCACCACCGATCGCTAGCGGGAGTGGTGAGCAGTTCTTC | CASSPPIASGSGEQFF
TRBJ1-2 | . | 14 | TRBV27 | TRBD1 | TGTGCCAGCAGTTCTGGGACAGATCTCTATGGCTACACCTTC | CASSSGTDLYGYTF
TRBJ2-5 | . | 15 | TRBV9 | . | TGTGCCAGCAGCGCCGGGGGTGGGTCGGGGGAGACCCAGTACTTC | CASSAGGGSGETQYF
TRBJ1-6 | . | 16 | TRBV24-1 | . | TGTGCCACCAGTGTAGGTCGAGGGTCGGGTAATTCACCCCTCCACTTT | CATSVGRGSGNSPLHF
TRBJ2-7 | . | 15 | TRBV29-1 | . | TGCAGCGTTATCTTTATCTCGGGAATGTCCTACGAGCAGTACTTC | CSVIFISGMSYEQYF
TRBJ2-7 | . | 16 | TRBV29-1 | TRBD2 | TGCAGCAGCCGATCCCGCGGACTAGCGGGCTCCTACGAGCAGTACTTC | CSSRSRGLAGSYEQYF
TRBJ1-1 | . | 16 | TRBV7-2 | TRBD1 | TGTGCCAGCAGCTTAGAGCAGGGGGTTTGGGACACTGAAGCTTTCTTT | CASSLEQGVWDTEAFF
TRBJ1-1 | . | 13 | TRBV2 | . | TGTGCCAGTGTTATTAATCCGGGATCCGAAGCTTTCTTT | CASVINPGSEAFF